The clone carrying this TCR beta chain was detected ten times or more. Antigen: not known. Germline V gene sequence: CDR1 MGHRA, CDR2 YSYEKL. Between the trimmed V and J ends, which lost 8 bases and 4 bases, there was a span of 18 bases. The CDR3 length is 14 residues. The data belong to a study of glioma-infiltrating T cells. General study points: Above-expected tissue-blood divergence occurred in all gliomas, most in low-grade ones. Tissue and blood shared very few CDR3 sequences.

Amplification of TCR alpha and beta CDR3 regions from RNA used iRepertoire nested multiplex PCR. Input was about 85-400 ng of tissue mRNA or PBMC total RNA. TCRdb independently ran MiXCR on the multiplex PCR reads; one entry per CDR3 protein. There are about 190,000 distinct CDR3 sequences in the sample; roughly 32% occur only once, and around 20% lies in the top ten. The genes are TRBV4-1 and TRBJ2-7; possibly TRBD1 or TRBD2 for D (5 bases each). Sequenced input: glioma tissue, nonneoplastic brain tissue, or PBMCs (not recorded which). This TCR derives from a human donor with low-grade glioma or glioblastoma, undergoing nonglioma brain surgery, or in good health (not recorded which). The chain's CDR3 is CASAPGPNVYEQYF. The CDR3, as DNA: TGCGCCAGCGCTCCGGGACCTAACGTTTACGAGCAGTACTTC.